The entry below gives a single T cell receptor beta chain sequence along with its context. The CDR3 ends on some other residue instead of the conserved phenylalanine or tryptophan, so this is likely a read error. This entry comes from a study of tumor-infiltrating lymphocytes in primary liver carcinoma. With a constant-region primer, TCR beta cDNA was made from about 0.55 ug of total RNA. Nested multiplex PCR, run for three rounds with slightly modified ARM-PCR, yielded TCR beta libraries. The opening two PCR rounds, around 9 cycles each, paired TRBV1-TRBV30 forward primers with a C-beta reverse primer. TCRdb reprocessed the multiplex PCR reads via MiXCR and lists one record per CDR3 protein. The sample yields roughly 120,000 distinct CDR3 sequences, 50% to 70% seen once. CDR1 SGHNT and CDR2 YENEEA come from the germline V gene. This CDR3 is built from 15 residues. Scientists recovered RNA and DNA together from roughly 20-30 mg of unsorted bulk tissue. Every one of the tumor samples had a viable tumor cell content above 80%.

The rearrangement joins TRBV11-3 to TRBJ2-1; no definite D call. The specimen was liver tumor tissue from sampling region 1. As to subset: tumor region T1, superior pole. This TCR derives from a woman aged 55-70 years with primary liver carcinoma and hepatitis B virus infection. The CDR3 DNA is TGTACCAGCAGCTCATCCCTCGGCTCCTACAATGAGCAGTTCCTC. Protein sequence: CTSSSSLGSYNEQFL.